This passage covers 10 T cell receptor beta chains from one sample sequenced in a study of identical twins (dated by TCRdb to the mid-2010s). Libraries were built with 5' RACE. This sample was sequenced with an Illumina HiSeq 2000. TCRdb reprocessed the public reads (quality trimming at Q25 with fastp, clone calling with MiXCR) and kept in-frame beta chains. Each CDR3 protein appears once, grouped with its most common genes and DNA. The sample table contains some 790,000 distinct CDR3 sequences; only one count was recorded for over 15% of them. 13% of the sample belongs to the ten largest clones. The data also belong to a second study, concerning T cells expressing NK-cell markers.

The sequenced sample was PBMCs. All receptors derive from a woman between 18 and 29 years old in good health.

This clonotype was seen more than once but under ten times. This chain links TRBV4-3 with TRBJ2-7; D unresolved. Germline V gene sequence: CDR1 LGHNA, CDR2 YSLEER. V lost 0 bases and J 0 bases, leaving 12 bases between the germline ends. The CDR3 sequence is 16 residues long. CDR3 sequence reads: CASSQERGLSSYEQYF. The CDR3 nucleotides read TGCGCCAGCAGCCAAGAACGAGGTTTGAGCTCCTACGAGCAGTACTTC.

This clonotype has more than one count but fewer than ten. One end of the junction fails to match germline, which may point to a read error. J is TRBJ2-3 and V is TRBV5-5; the match to TRBD1 covers 10 bases. Looked up from germline, CDR1 is SGHKS and CDR2 is YYEKEE (reference sequence). CDR3 length: 14 residues. This CDR3 is CASTLDRGTYTQYF. In DNA, the CDR3 is TGTGCCAGCACCTTGGACAGGGGGACGTATACGCAGTATTTT.

This chain uses TRBV5-1 with TRBJ2-2; D not resolved. V was cut by 0 bases and J by 9 bases, with 12 bases left in between. Germline assignment: CDR1 SGHRS and CDR2 YFSETQ. There are 14 residues in the CDR3. CDR3 nucleotide sequence: TGCGCCAGCAGCTTGGACCCCGGCGGAAGGGAGCTGTTTTTT. Translation: CASSLDPGGRELFF.

A few counts support this clonotype. The CDR3 region is CAIRGPYNEQFF. CDR3 bases: TGTGCCATCAGAGGACCCTACAATGAGCAGTTCTTC. The chain joins TRBV10-3 to TRBJ2-1; D remains ambiguous. Germline lookup yields CDR1 ENHRY and CDR2 SYGVKD. V lost 6 bases, J lost 2 bases, and 5 bases lay in between. The CDR3 is 12 residues long.

The genes are TRBV10-1 and TRBJ2-7; D remains unclear. The germline V gene encodes CDR1 WNHNN and CDR2 SYGVQD (reference sequence). V gave up 2 bases and J gave up 1 base, with 6 bases separating them. The CDR3 runs 13 residues. CDR3 DNA sequence: TGCGCCAGCAGTGAGCCGGAATCCTACGAGCAGTACTTC. This codes for CASSEPESYEQYF.

This clonotype was counted between two and nine times. The chain links TRBV12-3 or TRBV12-4 to TRBJ2-7; D is undetermined. Trimming shortened V by 7 bases and J by 1 base, and 5 bases separated the two germline ends. This CDR3 has 11 amino acids. The CDR3 sequence is CASTKSYEQYF. Here the CDR3 DNA reads TGTGCCAGCACCAAATCCTACGAGCAGTACTTC.

The V call is TRBV29-1, the J call TRBJ1-2; D is unresolved. V shed 4 bases and J shed 4 bases, with 10 bases lying between them. The CDR3 is 12 amino acids. CDR1 is SQVTM, CDR2 ANQGSEA, per germline. CDR3 region: CSVGRDTYGYTF. CDR3 nucleotide sequence: TGCAGCGTTGGTAGGGATACCTATGGCTACACCTTC.

J is TRBJ1-4 and V is TRBV4-2, with a tentative D call TRBD1 (5 bases). Trimming removed 4 bases from V and 6 bases from J, with 15 bases in between. Germline lookup yields CDR1 LGHNA and CDR2 YNFKEQ. The CDR3 spans 15 residues. CDR3 coding DNA: TGTGCCAGCAGCCCTGGGGGATTTGGGGATGAAAAACTGTTTTTT. Protein: CASSPGGFGDEKLFF.

This clonotype came up a few times. Sequence at one end of the junction differs from germline and may be a read error. V is TRBV20-1 and J is TRBJ2-7, with 7 bases matching TRBD1. This CDR3 comprises 15 residues. Germline V gene sequence: CDR1 DFQATT, CDR2 SNEGSKA (reference sequence). The chain's CDR3 is CSARDRARDYYEQYF. CDR3 coding DNA: TGCAGTGCCAGAGACAGGGCTCGGGATTACTACGAGCAGTACTTC.

Only a few counts were recorded for this clonotype. The chain combines TRBV12-3 or TRBV12-4 with TRBJ2-2, with TRBD1 identical over 7 bases. The CDR3 sequence is 18 residues long. Germline trimming cut 7 bases from V and 2 bases from J; bases unmatched to any gene: 16. This CDR3 is CASKQTGAKIHNTGELFF. CDR3 sequence (DNA): TGTGCCAGCAAGCAAACAGGGGCGAAAATCCACAACACCGGGGAGCTGTTTTTT.